This T cell receptor beta chain came from a study of PD-1 blockade in classical Hodgkin lymphoma. With 0 bases removed from V and 4 bases from J, the gap between germline ends came to 7 bases. CDR3 length: 14 amino acids. Germline CDR1 SGHTA, CDR2 FQGTGA. Time point: newly diagnosed, previously untreated cHL patient sample. Findings and limits, study-wide: At baseline, newly diagnosed patients reportedly showed less TCR diversity than healthy donors.

Generated by immunoSEQ multiplex PCR, the TCRdb table keeps only in-frame clones and is missing some. The sample contains 16,000 or so clones, 84% of which appear only once. Turning to this clone: Its antigen is currently unknown.

This receptor was identified in a human donor with classical Hodgkin lymphoma. Sequencing was performed on peripheral blood mononuclear cells (PBMCs). The J gene is TRBJ2-1, the V gene TRBV7-3, with D possibly being TRBD2 (5 bases). CDR3 sequence reads: CASSLTPGYNEQFF. The CDR3 region has the DNA TGTGCCAGCAGCTTAACGCCGGGATACAATGAGCAGTTCTTC.